This TCR beta chain was documented in a study of PD-1 blockade in classical Hodgkin lymphoma. The repertoire was sequenced with immunoSEQ multiplex PCR; TCRdb's copy has only in-frame clones and lacks some. The sample records 20,000 to 25,000 clones, 81% being singletons. Overall study results and limits: Before treatment, TCR diversity in newly diagnosed patients was reportedly lower than in healthy donors. After ASCT, patients who started nivolumab under 1 year later were excluded.

All patients relapsed after autologous stem cell transplantation, and brentuximab vedotin exposure varied. Points on this clone: The antigen is not known.

The CDR3 sequence is 14 residues long. Germline V gene data show CDR1 as MRHNA and CDR2 as SNTAGT. Trimming took off 5 bases at V and 4 bases at J, with 14 bases between the two ends. The clonotype originates from a human donor with classical Hodgkin lymphoma. Sequencing was performed on peripheral blood mononuclear cells (PBMCs), taken before the second cycle of nivolumab. The chain employs TRBV6-4 and TRBJ1-2; D not certain. CDR3 sequence: CASSSPGISYGYTF. For the CDR3, the DNA is TGTGCCAGCAGTAGCCCCGGGATCTCCTATGGCTACACCTTC.